The clone carrying this TCR beta chain has just a few counts. The data stem from a study of blood T cell repertoires in COVID-19. V lost 2 bases to trimming and J lost 6 bases, with 20 bases between them. In germline, CDR1 is LGHDT, CDR2 YNNKEL (reference sequence). CDR3 length: 16 residues. Original handling: Cell counts per sample came from amplifying reference gene primers. TCRdb's copy holds only in-frame clones and misses some; the assay was immunoSEQ multiplex PCR. From that table come the V and J calls and clone size; the DNA was used to work out D and trimming. In the table there are around 77,000 clones, about 81% of which are singletons.

The V and J genes are TRBV3-1 (or the pseudogene TRBV3-2) and TRBJ2-7; possibly TRBD2 for D (6 bases). The clonotype was recovered from a human donor in a cohort sampled during active COVID-19. The sequenced material came from peripheral blood. The CDR3 is CASSQPSGVAVGEQYF. The CDR3 DNA reads as TGTGCCAGCAGCCAACCATCGGGGGTTGCTGTGGGCGAGCAGTACTTC.